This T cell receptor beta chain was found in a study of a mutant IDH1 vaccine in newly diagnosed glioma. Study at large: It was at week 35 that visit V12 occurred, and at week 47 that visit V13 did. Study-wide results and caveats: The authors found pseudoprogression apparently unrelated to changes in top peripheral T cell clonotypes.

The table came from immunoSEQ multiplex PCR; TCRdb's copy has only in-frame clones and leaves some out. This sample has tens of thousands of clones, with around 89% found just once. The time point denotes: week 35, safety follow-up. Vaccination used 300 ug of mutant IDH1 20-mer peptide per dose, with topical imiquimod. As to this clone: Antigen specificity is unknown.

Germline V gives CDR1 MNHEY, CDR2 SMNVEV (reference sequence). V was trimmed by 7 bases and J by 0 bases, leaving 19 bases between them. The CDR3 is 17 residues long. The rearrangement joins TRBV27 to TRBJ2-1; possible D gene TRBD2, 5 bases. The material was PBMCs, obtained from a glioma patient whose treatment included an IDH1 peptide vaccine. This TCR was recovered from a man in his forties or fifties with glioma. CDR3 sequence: CASIQGPGFPSYNEQFF. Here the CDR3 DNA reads TGTGCCAGCATACAAGGGCCGGGGTTCCCCTCCTACAATGAGCAGTTCTTC.